These 29 T cell receptor beta chains share one sample of origin, sequenced in a study of blood T cells in healthy people across ages. For the second PCR, which ran for 7 to 11 cycles, a sample-barcoded 5' primer and a J-beta primer mix were used. TCRdb reanalysed the 5' RACE reads using MiXCR and keeps one entry per CDR3 protein. The sample holds about 680,000 distinct CDR3 sequences, roughly 50% seen once. The specimen sequenced was blood. These receptors were taken from an older woman in good health.

A few counts support this clonotype. The chain uses TRBV29-1 and TRBJ1-2; 7 bases are a match to TRBD1. Germline CDR1 and CDR2: SQVTM and ANQGSEA. This CDR3 is built from 13 residues. Unmatched junction bases numbered 11, after V lost 6 bases and J lost 7 bases. CDR3 sequence: CSVRTGALGGYTF. The CDR3 bases are TGCAGCGTCAGAACAGGGGCCCTTGGTGGCTACACCTTC.

The CDR3 loop reads CASSPNQGYNSPLHF. The CDR3 nucleotides read TGTGCCAGCAGCCCAAACCAGGGATATAATTCACCCCTCCACTTT. The chain links TRBV7-9 to TRBJ1-6; D possibly corresponds to TRBD1 (5 bases). The CDR3 runs to 15 residues. The germline V gene encodes CDR1 SEHNR and CDR2 FQNEAQ (reference sequence). The V gene lost 5 bases and the J gene lost 4 bases, with 12 bases spanning the gap.

This clonotype was observed a handful of times. The rearrangement links TRBV7-2 to TRBJ2-5, with a tentative D call TRBD1 (5 bases). CDR3 size: 16 residues. Trimming removed 1 base from V and 2 bases from J, with 14 bases in between. The germline V gene encodes CDR1 SGHTA and CDR2 FQGNSA. CDR3 DNA sequence: TGTGCCAGCAGCTTAGAGCAGGGATATGGGCAAGAGACCCAGTACTTC. It codes for CASSLEQGYGQETQYF.

The chain employs TRBV4-2 and TRBJ2-1; weak D call: TRBD1 (6 bases). Germline loops: CDR1 LGHNA, CDR2 YNFKEQ. Between the trimmed V and J ends, which lost 4 bases and 4 bases, there was a span of 26 bases. This CDR3 has 19 residues. CDR3 in DNA: TGTGCCAGCAGCCCAGCCGTCCTACCACGATACAGGGTATACAATGAGCAGTTCTTC. Protein sequence: CASSPAVLPRYRVYNEQFF.

V gene TRBV9 combines with J gene TRBJ2-7, with D unresolved. Matching the DNA end better, TRBJ2-5 makes the J call doubtful. The CDR3 is 13 amino acids. CDR1 is SGDLS, CDR2 YYNGEE, per germline. Written as DNA, the CDR3 is TGTGCCAGCAGCGTAGACGTAGGAGAGACCCAGTACTTC. This encodes CASSVDVGETQYF.

As for this clonotype: A much larger clone is a single base away; this may be a read error. The chain carries TRBV5-6 and TRBJ2-7, with 7 bases that match TRBD1. The CDR3 spans 18 residues. The V and J ends lost 6 bases and 4 bases, in that order; junction bases with no gene match: 22. CDR1 is SGHDT and CDR2 is YYEEEE in the germline V gene. CDR3 nucleotide sequence: TGTGCCAGCACCGCAGCAGGGGGAATTAGGCGAGGGGCTTACGAGCAGTACTTC. Protein sequence: CASTAAGGIRRGAYEQYF. Supplemented by reference TRBV5-6 and TRBJ2-7, the full variable domain reads DAGVTQSPTHLIKTRGQQVTLRCSPKSGHDTVSWYQQALGQGPQFIFQYYEEEERQRGNFPDRFSGHQFPNYSSELNVNALLLGDSALYLCASTAAGGIRRGAYEQYFGPGTRLTVT.

This clonotype has a single count. V gene TRBV4-3 combines with J gene TRBJ1-2; possibly TRBD1 for D (5 bases). Germline V gene sequence: CDR1 LGHNA, CDR2 YSLEER. The CDR3 is 15 residues long. Trimming removed 0 bases at V and 8 bases at J, with 16 bases between. The CDR3 reads CASSQDVGKEGGYTF. Written as DNA, the CDR3 is TGCGCCAGCAGCCAAGATGTCGGCAAGGAGGGGGGCTACACCTTC.

In its sample, this clonotype was seen a few times. This chain joins TRBV20-1 and TRBJ2-3; no clear D gene. This CDR3 has 14 residues. CDR1 and CDR2 from the germline V gene are DFQATT and SNEGSKA (reference sequence). Trimming left V 0 bases short and J 1 base short, with 8 bases between. CDR3 residues: CSARDLAGTDTQYF. CDR3 sequence (DNA): TGCAGTGCTAGAGATCTTGCTGGCACAGATACGCAGTATTTT.

This clonotype has just a few counts. CDR3 DNA: TGCAGTGCTACAGGCGGGAATGAAAAACTGTTTTTT. Residues: CSATGGNEKLFF. The chain links TRBV20-1 to TRBJ1-4; no reliable D call. The germline gives CDR1 DFQATT, CDR2 SNEGSKA (reference sequence). With 4 bases removed from V and 5 bases from J, the gap between germline ends came to 8 bases. The CDR3 loop spans 12 amino acids.

The chain carries TRBV7-8 and TRBJ2-5; 11 nucleotides agree with TRBD2. The CDR3 is 17 amino acids. The trim removed 3 bases at V and 11 bases at J, leaving 17 bases unmatched. The germline gives CDR1 SGHVS, CDR2 FQNEAQ. The CDR3 DNA sequence: TGTGCCAGCAGCTTGGCCAGACTAGCGGGAATCTACAATGAGCAGTACTTC. Its protein product is CASSLARLAGIYNEQYF.

The J gene is TRBJ2-3, the V gene TRBV9; 8 bases map to TRBD1. Losses at the gene ends were 1 base for V and 2 bases for J; bases not matched to a gene: 6. Germline values: CDR1 SGDLS, CDR2 YYNGEE. The CDR3 loop spans 16 amino acids. CDR3 sequence reads: CASSVSTGGYTDTQYF. The CDR3 DNA reads TGTGCCAGCAGCGTATCCACAGGGGGTTACACAGATACGCAGTATTTT.

This clonotype came up once. The chain has TRBV9 and TRBJ2-5; possibly TRBD2 for D (6 bases). CDR3 size: 14 residues. The germline V gene has CDR1 SGDLS and CDR2 YYNGEE. Deletions cut 1 base from V and 11 bases from J, with 18 bases between. The CDR3 loop reads CASSVRDSDHEQYF. CDR3 coding DNA: TGTGCCAGCAGCGTACGGGACTCAGATCATGAGCAGTACTTC.

The chain has TRBV14 and TRBJ2-2, with D perhaps TRBD2 (5 bases). The germline V and J ends were trimmed by 0 bases and 5 bases, with 16 bases remaining between them. The CDR3 is made up of 17 amino acids. Germline V gene lookup returns CDR1 SGHDN and CDR2 FVKESK. CDR3 bases: TGTGCCAGCAGCCAAGATTATTTCGGCGGGCGAACCGGGGAGCTGTTTTTT. Amino acid sequence: CASSQDYFGGRTGELFF.

The CDR3 sequence: CASSLDFGSGANVLTF. Here the CDR3 DNA reads TGTGCCAGCAGCTTAGATTTTGGCTCTGGGGCCAACGTCCTGACTTTC. The J gene is TRBJ2-6, the V gene TRBV7-3; D is undetermined. Germline V gene sequence: CDR1 SGHTA, CDR2 FQGTGA. V gave up 2 bases and J gave up 0 bases, with 8 bases separating them. The length of the CDR3 is 16 residues.

This chain connects TRBV20-1 to TRBJ2-1; D uncertain. The CDR3 contains 15 residues. The ends were cut back, 3 bases at V and 5 bases at J, with 17 bases in the middle. Germline V gene data show CDR1 as DFQATT and CDR2 as SNEGSKA (reference sequence). CDR3 in amino acids: CSASSLVLFDNEQFF. CDR3 nucleotides: TGCAGTGCTAGCAGTTTAGTTCTATTTGACAATGAGCAGTTCTTC.

The V gene is TRBV10-3, the J gene TRBJ2-1; TRBD2 matches 7 bases. V lost 4 bases to trimming and J lost 4 bases; unmatched junction nucleotides: 4. Germline V gene data show CDR1 as ENHRY and CDR2 as SYGVKD. The CDR3 is 14 residues long. The CDR3 bases are TGTGCCATCAGTGCCGGGACTACGTACAATGAGCAGTTCTTC. It is translated as CAISAGTTYNEQFF.

The J gene is TRBJ2-1, the V gene TRBV6-6, with D perhaps TRBD2 (6 bases). With 5 bases removed from V and 0 bases from J, the gap between germline ends came to 8 bases. The germline CDR1 and CDR2 sequences are MNHNY and SVGAGI (reference sequence). CDR3 length equals 14 residues. The DNA for the CDR3 is TGTGCCAGCAGTCAGACTAGCTCCTACAATGAGCAGTTCTTC. It translates to CASSQTSSYNEQFF.

This chain uses TRBV3-1 with TRBJ2-1; TRBD1 matches 11 bases. The J call is uncertain, as TRBJ2-7 better fits the DNA end. Germline V gives CDR1 LGHDT, CDR2 YNNKEL (reference sequence). There are 19 residues in the CDR3. CDR3 region: CASSPLTGTGGGTYNEQYF. DNA of the CDR3: TGTGCCAGCAGCCCCTTAACCGGGACAGGGGGAGGTACCTACAATGAGCAGTACTTC.

This clonotype appeared a few times. The rearrangement uses TRBV29-1 and TRBJ2-1; TRBD2 aligns across 13 bases. CDR3 length: 13 amino acids. Trimming cost V 7 bases and J 6 bases; bases outside gene matches: 3. Germline CDR1 is SQVTM and CDR2 is ANQGSEA. CDR3 region: CSGLAGGFNEQFF. The CDR3 DNA reads as TGCAGCGGACTAGCGGGAGGTTTCAATGAGCAGTTCTTC.

This clonotype was observed a few times. V usage is TRBV27 and J usage is TRBJ2-3, with 9 nucleotides matching TRBD2. The CDR3 is 16 amino acids. After removal of 5 bases from V and 3 bases from J, the junction contained 9 bases not matched to a gene. Looked up from germline, CDR1 is MNHEY and CDR2 is SMNVEV (reference sequence). CDR3 sequence reads: CASSRYSGGLTDTQYF. Written as DNA, the CDR3 is TGTGCCAGCAGTCGTTATAGCGGGGGCTTAACAGATACGCAGTATTTT.

This clonotype was seen ten or more times. V gene TRBV5-1 combines with J gene TRBJ1-4; D ambiguous. This CDR3 contains 13 residues. The V and J ends lost 4 bases and 5 bases respectively, with 9 bases between them. The germline V gene has CDR1 SGHRS and CDR2 YFSETQ. The CDR3: CASSVQSNEKLFF. CDR3 in DNA: TGCGCCAGCAGCGTGCAGAGCAATGAAAAACTGTTTTTT. Full variable domain (remainder filled in from reference TRBV5-1 and TRBJ1-4): KAGVTQTPRYLIKTRGQQVTLSCSPISGHRSVSWYQQTPGQGLQFLFEYFSETQRNKGNFPGRFSGRQFSNSRSEMNVSTLELGDSALYLCASSVQSNEKLFFGSGTQLSVL.

This clonotype was found a few times. The V and J genes are TRBV4-2 and TRBJ1-2, with D maybe TRBD1 (6 bases). Germline CDR1 and CDR2: LGHNA and YNFKEQ. Trimming took 1 base from V and 9 from J, leaving 24 bases between them. This CDR3 region has 17 residues. The CDR3 reads CASSQAQGGGGKGRYTF. In DNA form, the CDR3 reads TGTGCCAGCAGCCAAGCTCAAGGGGGAGGGGGAAAAGGGCGCTACACCTTC.

This clonotype was detected only a few times. The rearrangement uses TRBV20-1 and TRBJ2-5; possible D gene TRBD2, 6 bases. The V gene's germline CDR1 is DFQATT and CDR2 SNEGSKA (reference sequence). The CDR3 has 13 amino acids. V dropped 6 bases and J dropped 11 bases, with 22 bases sitting between them. DNA of the CDR3: TGCAGTGCAGCGGCTAGCGTCTACAATGAGCAGTACTTC. Protein: CSAAASVYNEQYF.

The chain carries TRBV5-1 and TRBJ2-5, with TRBD2 matching over 9 bases. J gave up 5 bases and V 0 bases, and 5 bases lay outside the gene matches. Germline V lookup: CDR1 SGHRS, CDR2 YFSETQ. The CDR3 has 15 amino acids. Written as DNA, the CDR3 is TGCGCCAGCAGCTTGGTGGGACTAGCAGGCGAGACCCAGTACTTC. This encodes CASSLVGLAGETQYF.

The chain has TRBV24-1 and TRBJ2-7, with D possibly being TRBD1 or TRBD2 (5 bases each). Germline CDR1 is KGHDR and CDR2 is SFDVKD. Between the trimmed V and J ends, which lost 2 bases and 2 bases, there was a span of 15 bases. CDR3 length: 16 residues. The CDR3 here is CATSDSAGTATYEQYF. Here the CDR3 DNA reads TGTGCCACCAGTGATTCAGCCGGGACGGCGACCTACGAGCAGTACTTC.

This chain uses TRBV4-3 with TRBJ2-1; 12 positions agree with TRBD2. This CDR3 is built from 17 residues. Germline V lookup: CDR1 LGHNA, CDR2 YSLEER. The V gene end was trimmed by 3 bases and the J gene end by 3 bases; junction bases not matched to a gene: 6. The CDR3 sequence: CASSHKTSGRYYNEQFF. CDR3 DNA: TGCGCCAGCAGCCACAAGACTAGCGGGAGATACTACAATGAGCAGTTCTTC.

This clonotype was detected only a few times. The chain has TRBV20-1 and TRBJ2-7; maybe TRBD1 (6 bases). The germline gives CDR1 DFQATT, CDR2 SNEGSKA (reference sequence). Between the trimmed V and J ends, which lost 7 bases and 5 bases, there was a span of 12 bases. The CDR3 covers 11 residues. The CDR3 DNA reads TGCAGTGGGTCAGGGGTGGACGAGCAGTACTTC. The encoded protein is CSGSGVDEQYF.

The chain combines TRBV20-1 with TRBJ2-1; D might be TRBD2 (6 bases). The V gene lost 0 bases and the J gene lost 0 bases, with 15 bases spanning the gap. The germline gives CDR1 DFQATT, CDR2 SNEGSKA (reference sequence). CDR3 length equals 17 residues. The CDR3 region is CSARDPPSRGSYNEQFF. The DNA of the CDR3 is TGCAGTGCTAGAGACCCCCCTTCGCGGGGCTCCTACAATGAGCAGTTCTTC.

V and J are TRBV28 and TRBJ2-6, with 7 bases identical to TRBD2. Germline V CDR1 and CDR2: MDHEN, SYDVKM. V gave up 4 bases and J gave up 1 base; unmatched junction bases: 4. The CDR3 runs to 16 residues. Here the CDR3 reads CASSSSGLSGANVLTF. In DNA, the CDR3 is TGTGCCAGCAGTTCTAGCGGCCTTTCTGGGGCCAACGTCCTGACTTTC.